This T cell receptor (beta chain) was sequenced in a study of blood T cell repertoires in COVID-19. From germline, CDR1 is MDHEN and CDR2 SYDVKM. This CDR3 comprises 12 residues. Those who participated ranged in age from roughly 18 to 95 years and resided in about two dozen US areas. Participants had their cohort set by participant-reported clinical history. How the authors handled the data: Reference gene primer amplification gave nucleated cell count estimates. Sequenced by immunoSEQ multiplex PCR; TCRdb stores in-frame clones only, minus some. Clonal size and the V and J genes are those of that table, whereas D and trimming came from the DNA. Altogether hundreds of thousands of clones are present, approximately 90% being singletons, with the ten largest covering 0.95% to 1.1%.

The chain links TRBV28 to TRBJ2-3; TRBD2 aligns across 7 bases. This clonotype originated in a man younger than 30 who had recovered from COVID-19. Sequencing was performed on PBMCs or T cells enriched from blood (not recorded which). CDR3 sequence (DNA): TGTGTCACTAGCGACCACACAGATACGCAGTATTTT. It translates to CVTSDHTDTQYF.